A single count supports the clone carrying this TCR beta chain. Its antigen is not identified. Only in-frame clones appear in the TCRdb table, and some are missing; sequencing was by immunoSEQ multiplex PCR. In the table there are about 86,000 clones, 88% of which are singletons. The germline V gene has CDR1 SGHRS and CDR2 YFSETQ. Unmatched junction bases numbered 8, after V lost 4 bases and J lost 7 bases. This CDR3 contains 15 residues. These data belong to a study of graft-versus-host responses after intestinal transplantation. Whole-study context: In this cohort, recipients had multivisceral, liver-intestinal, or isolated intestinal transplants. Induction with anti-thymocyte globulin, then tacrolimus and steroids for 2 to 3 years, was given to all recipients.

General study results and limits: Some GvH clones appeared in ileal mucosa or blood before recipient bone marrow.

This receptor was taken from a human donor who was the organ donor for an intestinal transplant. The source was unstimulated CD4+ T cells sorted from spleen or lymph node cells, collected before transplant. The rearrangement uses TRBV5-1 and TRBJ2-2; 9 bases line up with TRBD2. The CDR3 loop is CASSPQGLAHGELFF. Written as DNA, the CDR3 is TGCGCCAGCAGCCCCCAAGGACTAGCGCACGGGGAGCTGTTTTTT. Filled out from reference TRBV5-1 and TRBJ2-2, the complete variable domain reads KAGVTQTPRYLIKTRGQQVTLSCSPISGHRSVSWYQQTPGQGLQFLFEYFSETQRNKGNFPGRFSGRQFSNSRSEMNVSTLELGDSALYLCASSPQGLAHGELFFGEGSRLTVL.